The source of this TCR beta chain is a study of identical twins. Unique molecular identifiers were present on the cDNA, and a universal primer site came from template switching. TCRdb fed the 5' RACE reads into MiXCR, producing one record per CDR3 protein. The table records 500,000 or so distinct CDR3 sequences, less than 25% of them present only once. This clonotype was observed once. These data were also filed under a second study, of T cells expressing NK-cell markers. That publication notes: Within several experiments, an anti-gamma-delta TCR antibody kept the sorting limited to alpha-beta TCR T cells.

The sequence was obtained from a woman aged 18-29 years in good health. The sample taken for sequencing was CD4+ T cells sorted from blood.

CDR3 sequence: CASSLLSQTGRELFF. Written as DNA, the CDR3 is TGTGCCAGCAGCTTGTTATCACAAACTGGCCGGGAGCTGTTTTTT. This sequence joins TRBV5-6 and TRBJ2-2; D gene uncertain. The CDR3 has 15 amino acids. Per the germline V gene, CDR1 is SGHDT and CDR2 is YYEEEE. Trimming cost V 1 base and J 9 bases, with 16 bases left between them.